These 22 T cell receptor beta chains were all obtained from the same sample, sequenced in a study of cytomegalovirus exposure and HLA in healthy donors. PCR involved 60 Vbeta and 13 Jbeta primers. Generated by immunoSEQ multiplex PCR, the TCRdb table keeps only in-frame clones and is missing some. Reported are some 130,000 clones; the ten largest clones contain about 2.1%. The sample taken for sequencing was PBMCs. The receptors originated from a woman aged 55 to 70 in good health and CMV-seronegative.

The chain carries TRBV15 and TRBJ2-1; TRBD2 is a possible D gene (5 bases). This CDR3 comprises 16 residues. CDR1 LNHNV and CDR2 YYDKDF come from the germline V gene (reference sequence). V was trimmed by 2 bases and J by 0 bases, leaving 11 bases between them. DNA of the CDR3: TGTGCCACCAGCAGATCCCGGAGGAGCTCCTACAATGAGCAGTTCTTC. Protein product: CATSRSRRSSYNEQFF.

CDR3 coding DNA: TGCGCCAGCAGCCCGCAGGGGGAAAAACTGTTTTTT. Amino acid sequence: CASSPQGEKLFF. The chain recombines TRBV4-1 with TRBJ1-4; D possibly corresponds to TRBD1 (6 bases). Germline CDR1 and CDR2: MGHRA and YSYEKL. Trimming stripped 4 bases from V and 8 bases from J, with 8 bases between. The CDR3 loop spans 12 amino acids.

CDR3 in amino acids: CASNLQGTYGYTF. DNA for the CDR3: TGTGCCAGCAACCTACAGGGGACCTATGGCTACACCTTC. This chain joins TRBV5-5 and TRBJ1-2, with TRBD1 matching 7 bases. Per the germline V gene, CDR1 is SGHKS and CDR2 is YYEKEE (reference sequence). There are 13 residues in the CDR3. The ends lost 6 bases at V and 4 bases at J; junction bases unmatched: 6.

The chain carries TRBV6-5 and TRBJ2-7; perhaps TRBD1 as D (6 bases). Between the trimmed V and J ends, which lost 7 bases and 3 bases, there was a span of 13 bases. From germline, CDR1 is MNHEY and CDR2 SVGAGI. The CDR3 runs 13 residues. CDR3 loop: CASNKQGGYEQYF. DNA of the CDR3: TGTGCCAGCAACAAACAGGGTGGCTACGAGCAGTACTTC.

This chain links TRBV18 with TRBJ2-6; unclear D gene. The CDR3 totals 18 residues. The germline V gene has CDR1 KGHSH and CDR2 LQKENI. Trimming removed 2 bases from V and 0 bases from J, with 14 bases in between. CDR3 DNA: TGTGCCAGCTCACCAAACCTGAACAGTTACTCTGGGGCCAACGTCCTGACTTTC. This encodes CASSPNLNSYSGANVLTF. The full variable domain, completed using reference TRBV18 and TRBJ2-6, is NAGVMQNPRHLVRRRGQEARLRCSPMKGHSHVYWYRQLPEEGLKFMVYLQKENIIDESGMPKERFSAEFPKEGPSILRIQQVVRGDSAAYFCASSPNLNSYSGANVLTFGAGSRLTVL.

The CDR3 sequence is CASSPGSSGGLDTQYF. In DNA form, the CDR3 reads TGTGCCAGCAGCCCCGGGAGTAGCGGGGGGTTAGATACGCAGTATTTT. This chain uses TRBV9 with TRBJ2-3; 10 positions agree with TRBD2. V trimming: 4 bases; J trimming: 5 bases; junction bases outside the gene matches: 10. From germline, CDR1 is SGDLS and CDR2 YYNGEE. The CDR3 is made up of 16 amino acids.

This sequence joins TRBV2 and TRBJ2-1, with D possibly being TRBD1 (6 bases). Germline V gene data show CDR1 as SNHLY and CDR2 as FYNNEI. The CDR3 is made up of 15 amino acids. The V end was cut by 6 bases, the J end by 7 bases, with 19 bases between. The CDR3 loop is CASSEQGRLRNEQFF. The CDR3 nucleotides are TGTGCCAGCAGCGAGCAGGGGCGGCTCCGGAATGAGCAGTTCTTC.

The CDR3 DNA follows: TGTGCCAGCAGCTTGGCCGGACAGGGGGCTCGAGGCTACACCTTC. Amino acids: CASSLAGQGARGYTF. The chain is built from TRBV5-4 and TRBJ1-2, with 11 positions matching TRBD1. CDR1 is SGHNT and CDR2 is YYREEE in the germline V gene (reference sequence). Trimming took 0 bases from V and 8 from J; bases not matched to a gene: 6. This CDR3 comprises 15 residues.

The J gene is TRBJ1-5, the V gene TRBV29-1, with 9 nucleotides matching TRBD1. Germline CDR1 and CDR2: SQVTM and ANQGSEA. V shed 6 bases and J 5 bases; nucleotides not matched to a gene: 5. The CDR3 loop spans 13 amino acids. The CDR3 coding sequence is TGCAGCGTGGGACAGGGTGGGGATCAGCCCCAGCATTTT. Its translation: CSVGQGGDQPQHF.

The V and J genes are TRBV28 and TRBJ1-5; tentatively, D is TRBD1 (5 bases). Between the trimmed V and J ends, which lost 4 bases and 2 bases, there was a span of 12 bases. CDR3 length equals 15 residues. The germline V gene has CDR1 MDHEN and CDR2 SYDVKM. The CDR3 region is CASSWGGVGNQPQHF. The CDR3 DNA reads TGTGCCAGCAGTTGGGGCGGGGTGGGCAATCAGCCCCAGCATTTT.

The genes are TRBV27 and TRBJ2-2, with D maybe TRBD1 (5 bases). The CDR3 length is 16 residues. Germline V gene data show CDR1 as MNHEY and CDR2 as SMNVEV (reference sequence). V lost 2 bases to trimming and J lost 3 bases, with 13 bases between them. The CDR3 coding sequence is TGTGCCAGCAGTTTAAATTCGGCAGGGCACACCGGGGAGCTGTTTTTT. Translating it yields CASSLNSAGHTGELFF.

The chain couples TRBV4-2 to TRBJ2-3, with 9 bases that match TRBD1. V was pared by 5 bases and J by 1 base, with 7 bases of the junction left unmatched. CDR1 is LGHNA and CDR2 is YNFKEQ in the germline V gene. This CDR3 is built from 16 residues. CDR3 nucleotides: TGTGCCAGCAGCAAACAGGGGGCGGGCGGCACAGATACGCAGTATTTT. The encoded protein is CASSKQGAGGTDTQYF.

The chain links TRBV20-1 to TRBJ2-5; TRBD2 might be the D (6 bases). This CDR3 contains 11 residues. Germline loops: CDR1 DFQATT, CDR2 SNEGSKA (reference sequence). V was shortened by 3 bases and J by 7 bases, with 9 bases between the two germline ends. The DNA of the CDR3 is TGCAGTGCTAGGGGGGGACGGACCCAGTACTTC. Its protein is CSARGGRTQYF.

The V and J genes are TRBV18 and TRBJ2-2; D may be TRBD1 (5 bases). V gave up 2 bases and J gave up 3 bases, with 13 bases separating them. CDR1 and CDR2 from the germline V gene are KGHSH and LQKENI. The CDR3 is made up of 16 amino acids. The CDR3 protein is CASSPVQGVDTGELFF. The CDR3 nucleotides read TGTGCCAGCTCACCAGTTCAGGGCGTTGACACCGGGGAGCTGTTTTTT.

The chain uses TRBV28 and TRBJ1-2, with 7 bases identical to TRBD1. V trimming: 6 bases; J trimming: 4 bases; junction bases outside the gene matches: 8. Germline V gene sequence: CDR1 MDHEN, CDR2 SYDVKM. The CDR3 spans 14 residues. CDR3 residues: CASRLTGNGYGYTF. CDR3 DNA: TGTGCCAGCAGGTTGACAGGGAATGGCTATGGCTACACCTTC.

This chain links TRBV19 with TRBJ1-1, with D possibly being TRBD1 (5 bases). Looked up from germline, CDR1 is LNHDA and CDR2 is SQIVND (reference sequence). CDR3 length: 14 amino acids. Trimming shortened V by 1 base and J by 4 bases, and 10 bases separated the two germline ends. DNA of the CDR3: TGTGCCAGTAGTATAGTTGGCGGGGCCACTGAAGCTTTCTTT. Translated: CASSIVGGATEAFF.

V usage is TRBV6-5 and J usage is TRBJ1-1; no clear D. The CDR3 covers 16 residues. Trimming pared 0 bases from V and 6 bases from J, leaving 17 bases between. Looked up from germline, CDR1 is MNHEY and CDR2 is SVGAGI. The CDR3 DNA reads TGTGCCAGCAGTTACTCGGCCGGGATCCAAAGTCCTGAAGCTTTCTTT. Translated, it gives CASSYSAGIQSPEAFF.

The rearrangement joins TRBV7-2 to TRBJ2-3; 14 nucleotides line up with TRBD2. The CDR3 contains 19 residues. Germline CDR1 SGHTA, CDR2 FQGNSA. Losses at the gene ends were 1 base for V and 6 bases for J; bases not matched to a gene: 12. CDR3 in amino acids: CASSLGMGTSGGPKDTQYF. Here the CDR3 DNA reads TGTGCCAGCAGCTTAGGGATGGGGACTAGCGGGGGCCCCAAGGATACGCAGTATTTT.

V usage is TRBV6-1 and J usage is TRBJ1-2; D is possibly TRBD1 (5 bases). Germline-derived CDR1 and CDR2 are MNHNS and SASEGT. CDR3 size: 15 residues. Trimming removed 2 bases at V and 1 base at J, with 11 bases between. The CDR3, as DNA: TGTGCCAGCAGTGAATGGCAGGGAAATAACTATGGCTACACCTTC. This codes for CASSEWQGNNYGYTF.

The rearrangement uses TRBV7-9 and TRBJ1-6, with a tentative D call TRBD1 (6 bases). The V and J ends lost 8 bases and 0 bases respectively, with 11 bases between them. The germline CDR1 and CDR2 sequences are SEHNR and FQNEAQ (reference sequence). The CDR3 length is 15 residues. The CDR3 region is CASWDTSSYNSPLHF. CDR3 bases: TGTGCCAGCTGGGACACCAGCTCCTATAATTCACCCCTCCACTTT.

The rearrangement joins TRBV5-8 to TRBJ1-6; TRBD1 agrees at 7 bases. Trimming cost V 0 bases and J 2 bases; bases outside gene matches: 8. The CDR3 contains 18 residues. Germline V lookup: CDR1 SGHTS, CDR2 YDEGEE. CDR3 coding DNA: TGTGCCAGCAGCTTGGCGCTCCAGGGGGTCACCTATAATTCACCCCTCCACTTT. It is translated as CASSLALQGVTYNSPLHF.

The V gene is TRBV19, the J gene TRBJ2-2, with 7 bases identical to TRBD1. Germline loops: CDR1 LNHDA, CDR2 SQIVND (reference sequence). Trimming removed 3 bases from V and 3 bases from J; junction bases left unmatched: 7. CDR3 length equals 16 residues. The CDR3 DNA follows: TGTGCCAGTAGTATCTCTGGAACAGGGGACACCGGGGAGCTGTTTTTT. Translation: CASSISGTGDTGELFF.